This TCR beta chain appears in the sequencing data of a study of beta chain features in type 1 diabetes. Broader study findings: It was among patients, rather than healthy donors, that naive, central memory and Treg TCRB repertoires appeared more similar. In every one of the four CD4+ subsets, TCRB CDR3s were moderately but significantly shorter in Type 1 diabetes patients.

V shed 5 bases and J 6 bases; nucleotides not matched to a gene: 12. Looked up from germline, CDR1 is SEHNR and CDR2 is FQNEAQ (reference sequence). This CDR3 is 16 amino acids long. Expressed TCRB transcripts were sequenced after all isolated RNA was converted to cDNA. Sequencing was performed with immunoSEQ multiplex PCR; in TCRdb, only in-frame clones are kept and a portion is missing. Of 630,000 or so clones in the sample, 11% to 15% were seen once. Of note for this clone: Its antigen is undetermined.

The chain carries TRBV7-9 and TRBJ1-5; 8 nucleotides line up with TRBD1. The receptor was isolated from a man aged 18 to 29 with type 1 diabetes. Input material: naive CD4+ T cells from blood. CDR3 bases: TGTGCCAGCAGCCGAGGAAGGACAGGGCACGGTCAGCCCCAGCATTTT. Translating gives CASSRGRTGHGQPQHF.